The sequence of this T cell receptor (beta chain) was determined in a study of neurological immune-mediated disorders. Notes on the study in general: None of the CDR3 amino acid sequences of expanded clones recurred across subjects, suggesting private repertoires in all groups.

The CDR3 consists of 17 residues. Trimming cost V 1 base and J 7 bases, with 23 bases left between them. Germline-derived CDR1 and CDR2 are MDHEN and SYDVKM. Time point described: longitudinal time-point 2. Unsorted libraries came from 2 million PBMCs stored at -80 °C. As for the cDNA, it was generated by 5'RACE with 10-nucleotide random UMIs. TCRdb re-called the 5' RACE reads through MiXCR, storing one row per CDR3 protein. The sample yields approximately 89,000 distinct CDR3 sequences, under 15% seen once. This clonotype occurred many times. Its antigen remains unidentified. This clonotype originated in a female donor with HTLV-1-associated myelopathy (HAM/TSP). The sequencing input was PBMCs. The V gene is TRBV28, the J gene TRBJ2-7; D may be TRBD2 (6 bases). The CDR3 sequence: CASSLSFRSGDQGEQYF. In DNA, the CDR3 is TGTGCCAGCAGTTTATCTTTTCGGTCGGGGGACCAAGGGGAGCAGTACTTC.